What follows is one TCR beta chain and its context. The target antigen is unknown. This sample was included in a study of CD8 T cells in Susac syndrome. Study summary: Of the sequenced Susac syndrome patients, about six had active disease and eight or nine were in remission.

The CDR3 extends over 16 amino acids. Germline CDR1 reads SQVTM; CDR2 reads ANQGSEA. V lost 0 bases to trimming and J lost 7 bases, with 22 bases between them. Points from the study as a whole: Roughly 5 Susac-specific public clones appeared in CD8+ TEMRA repertoires, and 15 to 20 in total CD8+ repertoires. The study's TCR sequencing and HLA analysis covered a relatively small number of individuals, and the study acknowledged this.

Reverse transcription of roughly 0.5 to 1 ug RNA used random hexamers. TCRdb processed the immunoSEQ multiplex PCR reads anew with MiXCR; each CDR3 protein has one entry. The sample lists about 83,000 distinct CDR3 sequences, about 95% occurring once. The receptor comes from a human donor with Susac syndrome. Material for sequencing was CD8+ T cells from PBMCs. The J gene is TRBJ2-7, the V gene TRBV29-1; D is possibly TRBD1 (6 bases). For the CDR3, the DNA is TGCAGCGTTGAAGATCCCCGGCCACAGGGTATGGGGGAGCAGTACTTC. It encodes CSVEDPRPQGMGEQYF.